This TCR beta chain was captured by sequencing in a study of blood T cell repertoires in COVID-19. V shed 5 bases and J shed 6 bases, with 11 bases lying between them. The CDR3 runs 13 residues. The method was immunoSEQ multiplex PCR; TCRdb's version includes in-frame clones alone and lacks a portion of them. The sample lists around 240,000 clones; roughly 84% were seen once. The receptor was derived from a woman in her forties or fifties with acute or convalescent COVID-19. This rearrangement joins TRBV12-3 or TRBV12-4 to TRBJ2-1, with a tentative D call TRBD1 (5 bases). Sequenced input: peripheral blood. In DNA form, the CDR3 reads TGTGCCAGCAGTCCTCAGGGTGTCAATGAGCAGTTCTTC. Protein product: CASSPQGVNEQFF.